The 26 T cell receptor beta chains below were found in one sample sequenced in a study of blood T cells in healthy people across ages. Primed by a sample-barcoded 5' primer and a J-beta primer mix, a second PCR proceeded for roughly 7 to 12 cycles. From the 5' RACE reads, TCRdb called clonotypes with MiXCR, one entry per CDR3 protein. The sample consists of around 710,000 distinct CDR3 sequences, approximately 43% of them appearing once. Specimen: blood. Source of these receptors: an older woman in good health.

The chain recombines TRBV20-1 with TRBJ2-3, with D unclear. CDR3 length: 12 residues. The germline V gene encodes CDR1 DFQATT and CDR2 SNEGSKA (reference sequence). Trimming stripped 2 bases from V and 3 bases from J, with 6 bases between. CDR3 protein: CSARQYTDTQYF. For the CDR3, the DNA is TGCAGTGCTAGACAGTATACAGATACGCAGTATTTT.

The chain joins TRBV28 to TRBJ2-7, with TRBD1 identical over 7 bases. Unmatched junction bases numbered 6, after V lost 4 bases and J lost 0 bases. CDR1 is MDHEN, CDR2 SYDVKM, per germline. This CDR3 is built from 15 residues. The CDR3 spells CASSSSRDSSYEQYF. The DNA for the CDR3 is TGTGCCAGCAGTTCTAGCCGGGACAGCTCCTACGAGCAGTACTTC.

The V and J genes are TRBV2 and TRBJ1-2; maybe TRBD1 (6 bases). Per the germline V gene, CDR1 is SNHLY and CDR2 is FYNNEI. The length of the CDR3 is 13 residues. V was trimmed by 10 bases and J by 0 bases, leaving 12 bases between them. CDR3 in DNA: TGTGCCAACGCAGGGGAAGCTAACTATGGCTACACCTTC. Translated, it gives CANAGEANYGYTF. The variable domain in full, completed from reference TRBV2 and TRBJ1-2, reads EPEVTQTPSHQVTQMGQEVILRCVPISNHLYFYWYRQILGQKVEFLVSFYNNEISEKSEIFDDQFSVERPDGSNFTLKIRSTKLEDSAMYFCANAGEANYGYTFGSGTRLTVV.

This clonotype was seen more than once but under ten times. This chain uses TRBV6-2 or TRBV6-3 with TRBJ1-1; D remains unclear. Trimming cost V 2 bases and J 2 bases, with 12 bases left between them. This CDR3 has 15 amino acids. Germline V gene lookup returns CDR1 MNHEY and CDR2 SVGEGT. CDR3 amino acids: CASSYGGSPNTEAFF. The CDR3, as DNA: TGTGCCAGCAGTTACGGAGGCAGCCCCAACACTGAAGCTTTCTTT.

A few counts support this clonotype. The V call is TRBV2, the J call TRBJ2-7; tentative D call: TRBD1 (5 bases). The germline gives CDR1 SNHLY, CDR2 FYNNEI. V lost 7 bases and J lost 2, with 18 bases in between. The CDR3 sequence is 15 residues long. For the CDR3, the DNA is TGTGCCAGCAAATGGGGCAGCCCCCCTACCTACGAGCAGTACTTC. Its protein product is CASKWGSPPTYEQYF.

This clonotype was seen once. The chain joins TRBV14 to TRBJ2-3, with unresolved D. The V gene's germline CDR1 is SGHDN and CDR2 FVKESK. The CDR3 extends over 16 amino acids. V was trimmed by 0 bases and J by 2 bases, leaving 12 bases between them. The DNA for the CDR3 is TGTGCCAGCAGCCAAGAGGTCGACGCCTCCACAGATACGCAGTATTTT. This sequence encodes CASSQEVDASTDTQYF.

V gene TRBV3-1 combines with J gene TRBJ2-1, with D possibly called TRBD1 or TRBD2 (6 bases each). The DNA end favors TRBJ2-7, so the J call may be wrong. Germline CDR1 LGHDT, CDR2 YNNKEL (reference sequence). The length of the CDR3 is 16 residues. CDR3: CASSQGGGGLYNEQYF. The DNA for the CDR3 is TGTGCCAGCAGCCAAGGAGGTGGGGGGCTTTACAATGAGCAGTACTTC.

The chain recombines TRBV20-1 with TRBJ2-3; D gene ambiguous. The CDR3 spans 11 residues. Germline V CDR1 and CDR2: DFQATT, SNEGSKA (reference sequence). Trimming took off 5 bases at V and 4 bases at J, with 7 bases between the two ends. The chain's CDR3 is CSAPGADTQYF. CDR3 coding DNA: TGCAGTGCTCCAGGAGCAGATACGCAGTATTTT.

The gene calls are TRBV3-1 and TRBJ1-2, with D possibly being TRBD1 (5 bases). CDR1 and CDR2 (germline): LGHDT, YNNKEL (reference sequence). CDR3 length: 14 amino acids. Trimming pared 4 bases from V and 2 bases from J, leaving 11 bases between. The CDR3 sequence is CASSPAGSNYGYTF. The CDR3 region has the DNA TGTGCCAGCAGCCCGGCAGGGTCGAACTATGGCTACACCTTC.

The rearrangement joins TRBV20-1 to TRBJ2-7, with TRBD1 matching over 7 bases. This CDR3 contains 13 residues. V was clipped by 6 bases and J by 5 bases; unmatched bases: 10. CDR1 DFQATT and CDR2 SNEGSKA come from the germline V gene (reference sequence). The CDR3, as DNA: TGCAGTGCCGCATCAGGGGGTGGAGACGAGCAGTACTTC. Protein sequence: CSAASGGGDEQYF.

This clonotype has more than one count but fewer than ten. V and J are TRBV10-3 and TRBJ1-2, with 8 nucleotides matching TRBD1. The junction had 14 bases not matched to a gene; V was cut back by 5 bases and J by 6 bases. This CDR3 is built from 16 residues. CDR1 ENHRY and CDR2 SYGVKD come from the germline V gene. The CDR3 here is CAISIGTGEGNHGYTF. The CDR3 DNA follows: TGTGCCATCAGTATAGGGACAGGAGAAGGTAATCATGGCTACACCTTC.

The rearrangement joins TRBV6-1 to TRBJ2-4, with unresolved D. The J call is in doubt because the DNA end fits TRBJ2-5 better. CDR1 is MNHNS, CDR2 SASEGT, per germline. This CDR3 contains 11 residues. The CDR3 DNA is TGTGCCAGCAGTGGGGTTGCGACCCAGTACTTC. This encodes CASSGVATQYF.

In this sample, this clonotype turned up a few times. Here the CDR3 reads CATSDARARYEQYF. The DNA for the CDR3 is TGTGCCACCAGTGATGCCAGGGCAAGGTACGAGCAGTACTTC. This chain joins TRBV24-1 and TRBJ2-7, with a possible D match to TRBD1 (5 bases). This CDR3 has 14 residues. Germline V CDR1 and CDR2: KGHDR, SFDVKD. The V end lost 3 bases, the J end lost 4 bases, and 12 bases lay between the germline ends.

This clonotype was observed a few times. CDR3 coding DNA: TGTGCCAGCTCACCCGGGACAGGGGGCAAGGAGCAGTACTTC. This translates into CASSPGTGGKEQYF. This chain joins TRBV18 and TRBJ2-7; 12 bases map to TRBD1. J lost 7 bases, V lost 3 bases, and 4 bases had no gene match. CDR1 is KGHSH, CDR2 LQKENI, per germline. This CDR3 contains 14 residues.

This clonotype showed up many times. V and J are TRBV6-5 and TRBJ2-3; D unresolved. The CDR3 sequence is 14 residues long. Germline V gene sequence: CDR1 MNHEY, CDR2 SVGAGI. Trimming pared 6 bases from V and 0 bases from J, leaving 10 bases between. CDR3 in amino acids: CASSRGPSTDTQYF. The CDR3 region has the DNA TGTGCCAGCAGCCGCGGTCCTAGCACAGATACGCAGTATTTT.

This clonotype was counted a few times. This rearrangement joins TRBV7-3 to TRBJ2-3; 9 nucleotides match TRBD2. Unmatched junction bases numbered 3, after V lost 4 bases and J lost 7 bases. The CDR3 has 13 residues. The germline CDR1 and CDR2 sequences are SGHTA and FQGTGA. The CDR3 coding sequence is TGTGCCAGCAGCTCGACTAGCGGAAATACGCAGTATTTT. Protein: CASSSTSGNTQYF. Full variable domain (rest looked up from reference TRBV7-3 and TRBJ2-3): GAGVSQTPSNKVTEKGKYVELRCDPISGHTALYWYRQSLGQGPEFLIYFQGTGAADDSGLPNDRFFAVRPEGSVSTLKIQRTERGDSAVYLCASSSTSGNTQYFGPGTRLTVL.

A few counts support this clonotype. The chain is built from TRBV6-6 and TRBJ2-5; D is unresolved. CDR1 and CDR2 (germline): MNHNY, SVGAGI (reference sequence). The CDR3 is 15 amino acids. The ends were cut back, 0 bases at V and 0 bases at J, with 8 bases in the middle. For the CDR3, the DNA is TGTGCCAGCAGTTACTCGAGTACAGACCAAGAGACCCAGTACTTC. Amino acids: CASSYSSTDQETQYF.

The chain employs TRBV5-1 and TRBJ1-1, with a possible D match to TRBD1 (6 bases). V was pared by 3 bases and J by 1 base, with 19 bases between. The CDR3 covers 17 residues. Per the germline V gene, CDR1 is SGHRS and CDR2 is YFSETQ. The CDR3 sequence is CASSYPRGATRNTEAFF. Written as DNA, the CDR3 is TGCGCCAGCAGCTACCCGAGGGGGGCGACGAGGAACACTGAAGCTTTCTTT.

This clonotype was observed a single time. The J gene is TRBJ2-3, the V gene TRBV6-2 or TRBV6-3, with TRBD1 matching 7 bases. This CDR3 is 16 amino acids long. The germline gives CDR1 MNHEY, CDR2 SVGEGT. V trimming: 8 bases; J trimming: 5 bases; junction bases outside the gene matches: 16. The CDR3 loop is CASAGTANTPIDTQYF. The CDR3 DNA reads TGTGCCAGCGCCGGGACAGCGAATACCCCCATAGATACGCAGTATTTT.

This clonotype turned up a few times. This sequence joins TRBV9 and TRBJ2-1, with D possibly matching TRBD2 (5 bases). CDR3 length: 13 amino acids. Deletions cut 0 bases from V and 8 bases from J, with 9 bases between. Germline V gene sequence: CDR1 SGDLS, CDR2 YYNGEE. As DNA, the CDR3 is TGTGCCAGCAGCGTAGCAATCGGGGATGAGCAGTTCTTC. Protein product: CASSVAIGDEQFF.

The gene calls are TRBV20-1 and TRBJ2-7; TRBD2 agrees at 12 bases. Germline trimming cut 6 bases from V and 3 bases from J; bases unmatched to any gene: 9. Germline CDR1 and CDR2: DFQATT and SNEGSKA (reference sequence). This CDR3 spans 15 amino acids. CDR3 DNA sequence: TGCAGTGCATCGGGACTAGCGGGTTCTGGCTACGAGCAGTACTTC. Residues: CSASGLAGSGYEQYF.

There are a few counts of this clonotype. The chain has TRBV11-2 and TRBJ2-5; 14 nucleotides agree with TRBD2. Germline V gene sequence: CDR1 SGHAT, CDR2 FQNNGV. V lost 5 bases and J lost 7; bases outside the gene matches: 9. The CDR3 consists of 16 residues. This CDR3 is CASSPLWGLAGVTQYF. Here the CDR3 DNA reads TGTGCCAGCAGCCCCCTTTGGGGACTAGCGGGAGTGACCCAGTACTTC.

The rearrangement joins TRBV2 to TRBJ2-5; no definite D call. CDR3 length equals 12 residues. V was cut by 8 bases and J by 2 bases, with 9 bases left in between. Germline V gene sequence: CDR1 SNHLY, CDR2 FYNNEI. The CDR3 loop reads CASHSDQETQYF. CDR3 nucleotide sequence: TGTGCCAGCCACTCCGATCAAGAGACCCAGTACTTC.

Written as DNA, the CDR3 is TGCAGTGCTCCGAATATAGCGGGGGGCCCCACAGATACGCAGTATTTT. Its protein product is CSAPNIAGGPTDTQYF. The chain combines TRBV20-1 with TRBJ2-3, with 10 bases lining up with TRBD2. The length of the CDR3 is 16 residues. V was clipped by 5 bases and J by 2 bases; unmatched bases: 10. CDR1 is DFQATT and CDR2 is SNEGSKA in the germline V gene (reference sequence).

The V gene is TRBV20-1, the J gene TRBJ2-2; D not resolved. V lost 2 bases and J 1 base, leaving 14 bases between the germline ends. Germline CDR1 DFQATT, CDR2 SNEGSKA (reference sequence). This CDR3 has 16 residues. The CDR3 is CSARPARAVNTGELFF. DNA for the CDR3: TGCAGTGCTAGACCGGCAAGGGCAGTGAACACCGGGGAGCTGTTTTTT.

This clonotype was found a few times. The CDR3 reads CASSYSGGLGNQPQHF. The CDR3 DNA follows: TGTGCCAGCAGTTACTCGGGGGGGCTAGGGAATCAGCCCCAGCATTTT. The J gene is TRBJ1-5, the V gene TRBV6-5; D may be TRBD1 (6 bases). This CDR3 has 16 amino acids. Germline V CDR1 and CDR2: MNHEY, SVGAGI. Trimming took 0 bases from V and 4 from J, leaving 13 bases between them.